A single sample is the source of the 12 T cell receptor beta chains below, sequenced in a study of memory CD4+ T cells and cytomegalovirus serostatus. The sort gate was single viable CD3+CD4+CD8-CD45RO+ cells for memory CD4+ T cells. Data came from immunoSEQ multiplex PCR; TCRdb stores just in-frame clones and leaves some out. The profile shows approximately 56,000 clones, about 80% of them singletons. The sample was memory CD4+ T cells from blood. Receptors were obtained from an adult in good health and CMV-seronegative.

V and J are TRBV6-4 and TRBJ1-2; 9 positions match TRBD1. CDR1 is MRHNA and CDR2 is SNTAGT in the germline V gene. The CDR3 has 16 amino acids. Unmatched junction bases numbered 19, after V lost 10 bases and J lost 7 bases. The chain's CDR3 is CATKGNRGRGERGYTF. Here the CDR3 DNA reads TGTGCCACAAAGGGGAACAGGGGGCGGGGAGAGCGTGGCTACACCTTC.

This chain uses TRBV29-1 with TRBJ1-2; 7 nucleotides match TRBD1. This CDR3 has 13 amino acids. Per the germline V gene, CDR1 is SQVTM and CDR2 is ANQGSEA. V lost 2 bases, J lost 4 bases, and 4 bases stayed unmatched. CDR3 sequence reads: CSVEPGQTYGYTF. The CDR3 nucleotides are TGCAGCGTTGAACCGGGACAGACCTATGGCTACACCTTC.

In this sample, this clone turned up once. The gene calls are TRBV28 and TRBJ2-1; 11 nucleotides align to TRBD2. Unmatched junction bases numbered 2, after V lost 2 bases and J lost 8 bases. The CDR3 extends over 14 amino acids. In germline, CDR1 is MDHEN, CDR2 SYDVKM. This CDR3 reads CASSLELAGDEQFF. The CDR3 DNA is TGTGCCAGCAGTTTAGAACTAGCGGGGGATGAGCAGTTCTTC.

This chain connects TRBV6-6 to TRBJ1-2; no reliable D call. The CDR3 is 15 amino acids. The germline V gene has CDR1 MNHNY and CDR2 SVGAGI (reference sequence). The V end lost 0 bases, the J end lost 0 bases, and 8 bases lay between the germline ends. CDR3 loop: CASSYSKSANYGYTF. The DNA of the CDR3 is TGTGCCAGCAGTTACTCGAAGTCTGCTAACTATGGCTACACCTTC.

The chain carries TRBV11-2 and TRBJ2-3; TRBD2 matches 8 bases. J was trimmed by 4 bases and V by 4 bases; bases with no gene match: 7. From germline, CDR1 is SGHAT and CDR2 FQNNGV. This CDR3 spans 15 amino acids. In DNA, the CDR3 is TGTGCCAGCAGCTGGGCGGGGGGCATTTCAGATACGCAGTATTTT. It specifies CASSWAGGISDTQYF. Full variable domain (rest looked up from reference TRBV11-2 and TRBJ2-3): EAGVAQSPRYKIIEKRQSVAFWCNPISGHATLYWYQQILGQGPKLLIQFQNNGVVDDSQLPKDRFSAERLKGVDSTLKIQPAKLEDSAVYLCASSWAGGISDTQYFGPGTRLTVL.

The chain joins TRBV30 to TRBJ2-4; the D is unclear. V was pared by 6 bases and J by 3 bases, with 9 bases between. Germline-derived CDR1 and CDR2 are GTSNPN and SVGIG (reference sequence). The CDR3 sequence is 12 residues long. CDR3 in amino acids: CACGIDKNIQYF. CDR3 DNA sequence: TGTGCCTGTGGCATCGACAAAAACATTCAGTACTTC.

CDR3 loop: CASSFGLGETQYF. CDR3 sequence (DNA): TGTGCCAGCAGCTTCGGACTAGGGGAGACCCAGTACTTC. This rearrangement joins TRBV7-2 to TRBJ2-5; 7 positions agree with TRBD2. Losses at the gene ends were 3 bases for V and 5 bases for J; bases not matched to a gene: 3. In germline, CDR1 is SGHTA, CDR2 FQGNSA. The CDR3 spans 13 residues.

The chain combines TRBV21-1 with TRBJ1-6; the table gives TRBD1 as D, unverified against the DNA. TRBV21-1 is deemed a pseudogene. The CDR3 runs 16 residues. CDR3 nucleotides: TGTGCCAGCAGCAAAAGGGACAGGGAAGACGGATCACCCCTCCACTTT. It translates to CASSKRDREDGSPLHF.

This sequence joins TRBV9 and TRBJ1-6; TRBD1 might be the D (5 bases). Germline CDR1 SGDLS, CDR2 YYNGEE. The CDR3 is 16 residues long. The V and J ends lost 0 bases and 5 bases respectively, with 12 bases between them. CDR3 protein: CASSVALGADNSPLHF. The CDR3 coding sequence is TGTGCCAGCAGCGTAGCCCTCGGGGCGGATAATTCACCCCTCCACTTT.

The chain carries TRBV5-4 and TRBJ1-2, with D possibly TRBD1 on 5 matching bases. Germline V CDR1 and CDR2: SGHNT, YYREEE (reference sequence). The CDR3 has 14 residues. Trimming took 4 bases from V and 4 from J, leaving 14 bases between them. CDR3 loop: CASSQGAVRYGYTF. CDR3 coding DNA: TGTGCCAGCAGCCAAGGGGCCGTCCGCTATGGCTACACCTTC.

CDR3 in amino acids: CASRAHTLNTEAFF. CDR3 DNA sequence: TGTGCCAGCAGAGCCCATACTTTGAACACTGAAGCTTTCTTT. The chain carries TRBV28 and TRBJ1-1; no reliable D call. V gave up 6 bases and J gave up 0 bases, with 11 bases separating them. Per germline, CDR1 MDHEN and CDR2 SYDVKM. CDR3 length equals 14 residues.

This chain links TRBV28 with TRBJ2-5; TRBD2 might be the D (6 bases). With 8 bases removed from V and 5 bases from J, the gap between germline ends came to 18 bases. Germline loops: CDR1 MDHEN, CDR2 SYDVKM. CDR3 size: 14 residues. The CDR3 here is CASRTGGIGETQYF. The CDR3 region has the DNA TGTGCCAGCCGGACCGGGGGAATAGGGGAGACCCAGTACTTC.